These T cell receptor beta chains were read from a single sample in a study of response to subunit inactivated influenza vaccine. TCRdb independently ran MiXCR on the RT-PCR reads; one entry per CDR3 protein. The sample lists a few hundred thousand distinct CDR3 sequences, around 15% seen once, with around 10% in the top ten. Sequencing was performed on PBMCs from blood, taken 11 to 12 days after vaccination. The receptor set was obtained from a man aged 45-60 years who received an inactivated influenza vaccine. Both conserved end residues are part of each CDR3. D genes are given only for firm matches. For some rows the clone size is stated as once, few or many, or as a class when expanded; others skip it.

many | TRBJ2-7 | TRBV6-6 | - | TGTGCCAGCAGTTACTCGGACGAGCAGTACTTC | CASSYSDEQYF
many | TRBJ2-1 | TRBV27 | TRBD1 | TGTGCCAGCAGTTTATGGGGGACAGGGAGTTACGAGCAGTTCTTC | CASSLWGTGSYEQFF
few | TRBJ2-1 | TRBV20-1 | - | TGCAGTGCTAGAGATCAAGGCCTTCGGCACAATGAGCAGTTCTTC | CSARDQGLRHNEQFF
few | TRBJ2-6 | TRBV24-1 | - | TGTGCCACCAGTGATTTGAGCGGCAGCGAGGAGGCCAACGTCCTGACTTTC | CATSDLSGSEEANVLTF
few | TRBJ1-6 | TRBV5-1 | TRBD1 | TGCGCCAGCAGCTTTACCGGGACAGAGAATTCACCCCTCCACTTT | CASSFTGTENSPLHF
few | TRBJ2-2 | TRBV6-2/TRBV6-3 | - | TGTGCCAGCAGTTACTCGTTTGGGAGATTGACCGGGGAGCTGTTTTTT | CASSYSFGRLTGELFF
few | TRBJ2-5 | TRBV18 | TRBD1 | TGTGCCAGCTCACCCACGACAGGGGTACAAGAGACCCAGTACTTC | CASSPTTGVQETQYF
few | TRBJ1-6 | TRBV11-2 | - | TGTGCCAGCAGCATCCTGACATCCTATAATTCACCCCTCCACTTT | CASSILTSYNSPLHF
- | TRBJ2-2 | TRBV7-6 | TRBD2 | TGTGCCAGCAGCTTAGGCGGGAGGACGAACACCGGGGAGCTGTTTTTT | CASSLGGRTNTGELFF
- | TRBJ2-7 | TRBV29-1 | - | TGCAGCGGGCGGGACATTCGAACCTACGAGCAGTACTTC | CSGRDIRTYEQYF
- | TRBJ2-7 | TRBV18 | - | TGTGCCAGTTCAAACCAGGGTCGCGACGAGCAGTACTTC | CASSNQGRDEQYF
few | TRBJ2-3 | TRBV7-9 | TRBD2 | TGTGCCAGCAGCTCGACATGGACTAGCGGACACACAGATACGCAGTATTTT | CASSSTWTSGHTDTQYF
- | TRBJ1-6 | TRBV20-1 | - | TGCAGTGCCAAGCATGGCAGGGTGACTTATTCACCCCTCCACTTT | CSAKHGRVTYSPLHF
many | TRBJ1-1 | TRBV29-1 | - | TGCAGCGTCCGGGGGGCAGTCACTGAAGCTTTCTTT | CSVRGAVTEAFF